This TCR beta chain is from a study of Graves' ophthalmopathy and Graves' hyperthyroidism (dated by TCRdb to 2017 to 2018). With respect to the entire study: Peripheral blood was collected at initial diagnosis, prior to any treatment. The study used TCR beta repertoire signatures to distinguish Graves' ophthalmopathy from Graves' hyperthyroidism and to predict progression to ophthalmopathy. In total, under 150 blood samples were TCR-sequenced: around 42 ophthalmopathy, roughly 77 hyperthyroidism and approximately 17 hyperthyroidism-to-ophthalmopathy patients. To explore V-J signatures that distinguish ophthalmopathy from hyperthyroidism, a discovery set of 95 to 100 patients was enrolled, made up of 43 with ophthalmopathy and 55 to 65 with stable hyperthyroidism. For independent validation, a separate cohort was made up of 18 hyperthyroidism patients plus 17 patients who later progressed from hyperthyroidism to ophthalmopathy. In roughly six hyperthyroidism patients, the T-cell repertoire of thyroid tissue was compared with the T-cell repertoire of blood. Once sampling was done, hyperthyroidism patients were given methimazole at a starting dose of 30 mg daily, while ophthalmopathy patients were given high-dose intravenous methylprednisolone. The paper as a whole reports these results and caveats: Most expanded thyroid clonotypes with a frequency above 0.001 also appeared in blood, which suggests that blood repertoires may reflect the immune response in the thyroid. No statistical method was used to set the sample size in advance, and the investigators knew which group each participant was assigned to. The 13-signature model separated ophthalmopathy from stable hyperthyroidism with 85% to 90% sensitivity and 81.08% specificity in cross-validation, and 80%/75% in the test set. In validation, the model predicted ophthalmopathy progression with more than 70% sensitivity and around 72% specificity; roughly 12 predicted patients were CT-confirmed with GO in a median of approximately 6.5 months.

This clonotype was recorded many times. Which antigen it targets is not known. The input lacks base qualities; no much larger clone sits a single base away. TCR beta CDR3 regions were amplified from RNA transcripts for repertoire sequencing. The first round was an RT-PCR using HTBI primers with the Qiagen OneStep RT-PCR kit, and this first round was followed by a second-round multiplex PCR, then size selection and purification. The libraries underwent paired-end sequencing with 100 bp reads on an Illumina HiSeq2000. The original pipeline was this. SOAPnuke was used to process the reads, removing any read that contained adapters or uncalled bases, had a mean Phred below 15, or lacked an exact match to the constant primer or identifier. COPE v1.2.5 was used to merge high-quality paired reads. Clonotypes were defined as unique nucleotide sequences and were aligned to IMGT TRB V, D and J references using MiTCR v1.1. Analysis was restricted to V-J combinations with a frequency above 0.0001, which covered about 99% of repertoires. For each V-J combination, a TCR clonal expansion and chaos score was defined as the ratio of F50 clonal expansion to chaos observed in the TCRdist matrix. Features were reduced by Welch's t-statistics and random forest to 10 to 15 V-J combinations, which fed a naive Bayes classifier. The similarity between thyroid and blood repertoires was quantified using the Morisita-Horn index. TCRdb's own reprocessing of the public reads used fastp at Q25 and MiXCR and kept productive beta chains. Each entry is one CDR3 protein sequence, shown with its most common DNA and genes. It is TCRdb's table, rather than the study itself, that gives the V and J calls and clone size. The sample profile shows 740,000 or so distinct CDR3 sequences; around 40% of them were found once. Roughly 45% of the sample is held by the ten biggest clonotypes.

The ophthalmopathy patients had moderately to severely active disease, with a Clinical Activity Score of 3 or higher, a NOSPECS grade of 4 or higher, and a disease duration of less than 3 months. Patients with other autoimmune diseases, uncontrolled infections, pregnancy or lactation were excluded. Diagnosis relied on clinical symptoms, serum thyroxine, TRAb, thyroid ultrasound and orbital computed tomography. Ficoll-Paque density gradient centrifugation was used to isolate PBMCs from 9.5 to 10 ml of fresh peripheral blood. Total RNA was extracted using Trizol reagent, and RNA quality was checked on an Agilent 2100 Bioanalyzer. The germline V gene provides CDR1 KGHDR and CDR2 SFDVKD. Clipping removes 2 bases from V and 5 bases from J, with 14 as the unmatched junction base count. The CDR3 runs 18 residues from the cysteine to the phenylalanine. The retained sequence is limited to the CDR3, 54 bases, with the frame set at the first base.

This sequence was found in an adult man with Graves' ophthalmopathy. The chain employs TRBV24-1 and TRBJ2-5, and 9 bases in between align with TRBD1. The specimen sequenced was peripheral blood. The DNA is TGTGCCACCAGTGATTCCTCGCCTGATCACAGGGGGCACGAGACCCAGTACTTC. This sequence encodes CATSDSSPDHRGHETQYF.